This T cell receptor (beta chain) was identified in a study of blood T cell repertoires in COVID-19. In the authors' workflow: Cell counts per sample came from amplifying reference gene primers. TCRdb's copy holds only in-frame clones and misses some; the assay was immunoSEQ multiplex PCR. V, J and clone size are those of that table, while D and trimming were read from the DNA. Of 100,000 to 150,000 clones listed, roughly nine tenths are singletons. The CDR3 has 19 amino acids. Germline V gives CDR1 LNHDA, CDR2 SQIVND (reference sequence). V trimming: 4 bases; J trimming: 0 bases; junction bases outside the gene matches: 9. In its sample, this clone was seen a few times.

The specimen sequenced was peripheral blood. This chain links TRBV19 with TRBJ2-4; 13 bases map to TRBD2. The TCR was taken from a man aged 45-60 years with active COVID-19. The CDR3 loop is CASSTRLAGGTLAKNIQYF. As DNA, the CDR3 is TGTGCCAGTAGTACAAGACTAGCGGGAGGCACGCTAGCCAAAAACATTCAGTACTTC.